This T cell receptor (beta chain) was sequenced for a study of T cell responses to AZD1222 COVID-19 vaccine. Sequencing was performed with immunoSEQ multiplex PCR; in TCRdb, only in-frame clones are kept and a portion is missing. Of more than 150,000 clones listed, under 95% are singletons. Trimming stripped 1 base from V and 4 bases from J, with 24 bases between. CDR1 and CDR2 from the germline V gene are SGHAT and FQNNGV. The CDR3 runs to 19 residues. Study-wide results and limits: Among the donors, most were white British and more were female, and clonal diversity was possibly underestimated. Regions left unmutated in variants are reportedly the target of nearly half of spike-specific TCRs. Among AZD1222 vaccinees, only six or seven were seropositive at baseline.

Notes on this clone: Antigen unknown.

The sequencing used peripheral blood, collected 28 days after the second AZD1222 dose. The clonotype was recovered from an adult who received the AZD1222 COVID-19 vaccine. The chain links TRBV11-2 to TRBJ2-3; a possible D gene is TRBD2 (6 bases). The CDR3 reads CASSLVAAGTQKGADTQYF. The CDR3 DNA reads TGTGCCAGCAGCTTAGTAGCCGCCGGGACTCAGAAAGGGGCAGATACGCAGTATTTT.